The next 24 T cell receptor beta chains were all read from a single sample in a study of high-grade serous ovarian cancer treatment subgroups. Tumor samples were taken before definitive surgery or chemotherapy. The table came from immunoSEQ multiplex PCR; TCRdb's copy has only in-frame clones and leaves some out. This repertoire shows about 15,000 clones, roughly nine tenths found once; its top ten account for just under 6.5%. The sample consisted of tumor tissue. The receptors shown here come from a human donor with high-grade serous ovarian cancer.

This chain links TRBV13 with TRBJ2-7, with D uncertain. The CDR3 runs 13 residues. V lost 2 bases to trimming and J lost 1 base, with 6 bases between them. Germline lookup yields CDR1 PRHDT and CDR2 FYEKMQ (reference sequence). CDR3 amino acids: CASSLPASYEQYF. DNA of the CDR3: TGTGCCAGCAGCTTACCGGCTTCCTACGAGCAGTACTTC.

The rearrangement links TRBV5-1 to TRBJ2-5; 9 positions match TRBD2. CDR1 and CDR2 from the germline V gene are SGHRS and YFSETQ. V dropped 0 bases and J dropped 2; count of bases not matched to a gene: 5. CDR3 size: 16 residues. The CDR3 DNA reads TGCGCCAGCAGCTTGGTTAGCGGGGGACCACAAGAGACCCAGTACTTC. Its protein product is CASSLVSGGPQETQYF.

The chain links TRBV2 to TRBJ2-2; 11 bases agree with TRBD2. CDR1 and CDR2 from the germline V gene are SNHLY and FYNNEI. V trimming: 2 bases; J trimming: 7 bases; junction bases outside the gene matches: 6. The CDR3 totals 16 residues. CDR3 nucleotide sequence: TGTGCCAGCAGTGAAACGACTAGCGGGGTTGGCGGGGAGCTGTTTTTT. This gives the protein CASSETTSGVGGELFF.

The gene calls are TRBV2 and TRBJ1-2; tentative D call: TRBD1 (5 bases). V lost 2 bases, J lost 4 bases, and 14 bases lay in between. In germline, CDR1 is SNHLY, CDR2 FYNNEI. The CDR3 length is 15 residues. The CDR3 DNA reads TGTGCCAGCAGTGAAACGGCAGGGTTAGGCTATGGCTACACCTTC. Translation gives CASSETAGLGYGYTF. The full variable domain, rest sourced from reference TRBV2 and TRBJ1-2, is EPEVTQTPSHQVTQMGQEVILRCVPISNHLYFYWYRQILGQKVEFLVSFYNNEISEKSEIFDDQFSVERPDGSNFTLKIRSTKLEDSAMYFCASSETAGLGYGYTFGSGTRLTVV.

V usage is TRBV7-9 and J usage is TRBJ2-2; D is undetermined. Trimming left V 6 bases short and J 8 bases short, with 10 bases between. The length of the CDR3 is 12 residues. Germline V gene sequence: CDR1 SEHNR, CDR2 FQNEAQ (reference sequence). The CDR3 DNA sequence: TGTGCCAGCAGTCCTGCTGCTGGGGAGCTGTTTTTT. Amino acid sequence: CASSPAAGELFF.

The CDR3 spells CAISDRQDTSSYEQYF. The CDR3 DNA follows: TGTGCCATCAGTGACCGACAGGACACTAGCTCCTACGAGCAGTACTTC. The chain uses TRBV10-3 and TRBJ2-7, with D possibly being TRBD1 (6 bases). The germline V and J ends were trimmed by 3 bases and 0 bases, with 15 bases remaining between them. Looked up from germline, CDR1 is ENHRY and CDR2 is SYGVKD. CDR3 length: 16 amino acids.

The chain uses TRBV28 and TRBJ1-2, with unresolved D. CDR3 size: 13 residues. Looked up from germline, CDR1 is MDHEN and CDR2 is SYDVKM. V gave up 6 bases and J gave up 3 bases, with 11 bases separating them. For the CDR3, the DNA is TGTGCCAGCAGGTCGGAGTCCGACTATGGCTACACCTTC. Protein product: CASRSESDYGYTF.

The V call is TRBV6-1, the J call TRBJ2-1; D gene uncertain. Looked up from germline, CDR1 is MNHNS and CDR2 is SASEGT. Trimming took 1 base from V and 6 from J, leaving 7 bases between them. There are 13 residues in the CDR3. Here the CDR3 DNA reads TGTGCCAGCAGTGAAGTATGGGTCAATGAGCAGTTCTTC. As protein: CASSEVWVNEQFF.

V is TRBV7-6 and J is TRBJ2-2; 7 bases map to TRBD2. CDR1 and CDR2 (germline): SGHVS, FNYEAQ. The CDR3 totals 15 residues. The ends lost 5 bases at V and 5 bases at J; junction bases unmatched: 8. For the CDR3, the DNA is TGTGCCAGCAGCAAGACTAGCCGGGGAACCGGGGAGCTGTTTTTT. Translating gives CASSKTSRGTGELFF.

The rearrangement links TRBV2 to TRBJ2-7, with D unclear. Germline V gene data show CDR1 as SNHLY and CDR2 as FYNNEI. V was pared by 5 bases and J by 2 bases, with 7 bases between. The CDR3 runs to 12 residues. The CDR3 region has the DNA TGTGCCAGCAGTTATTGGGCCTACGAGCAGTACTTC. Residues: CASSYWAYEQYF.

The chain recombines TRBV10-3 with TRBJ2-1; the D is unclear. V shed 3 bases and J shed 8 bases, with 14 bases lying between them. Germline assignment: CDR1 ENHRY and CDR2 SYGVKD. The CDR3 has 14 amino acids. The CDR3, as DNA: TGTGCCATCAGTGAAGGACCGCCCTCACATGAGCAGTTCTTC. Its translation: CAISEGPPSHEQFF.

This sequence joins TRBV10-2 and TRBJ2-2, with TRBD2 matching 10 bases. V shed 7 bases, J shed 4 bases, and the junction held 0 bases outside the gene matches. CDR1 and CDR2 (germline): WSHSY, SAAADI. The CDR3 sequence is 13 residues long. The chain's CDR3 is CASTSGGTGELFF. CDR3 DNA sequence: TGCGCCAGCACTAGCGGGGGCACCGGGGAGCTGTTTTTT.

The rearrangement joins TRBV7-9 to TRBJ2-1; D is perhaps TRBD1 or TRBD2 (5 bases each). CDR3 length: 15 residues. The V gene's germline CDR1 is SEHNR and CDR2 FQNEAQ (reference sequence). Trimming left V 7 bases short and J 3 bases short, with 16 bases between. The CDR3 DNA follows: TGTGCCAGCACCCCAGGGAGCCTGGGCTACAATGAGCAGTTCTTC. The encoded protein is CASTPGSLGYNEQFF.

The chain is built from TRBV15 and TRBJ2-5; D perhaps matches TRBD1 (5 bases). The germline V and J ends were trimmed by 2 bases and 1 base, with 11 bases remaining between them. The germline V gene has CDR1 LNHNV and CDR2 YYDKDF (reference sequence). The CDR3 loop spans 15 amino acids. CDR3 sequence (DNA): TGTGCCACCAGCAGACGCACAGGCCTCCAAGAGACCCAGTACTTC. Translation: CATSRRTGLQETQYF.

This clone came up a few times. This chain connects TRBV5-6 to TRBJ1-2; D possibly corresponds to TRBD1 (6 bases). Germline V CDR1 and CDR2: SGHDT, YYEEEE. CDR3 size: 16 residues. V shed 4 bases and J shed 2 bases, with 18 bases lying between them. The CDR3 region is CASSPQGGRGNYGYTF. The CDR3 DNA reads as TGTGCCAGCAGCCCCCAAGGGGGTAGAGGGAACTATGGCTACACCTTC.

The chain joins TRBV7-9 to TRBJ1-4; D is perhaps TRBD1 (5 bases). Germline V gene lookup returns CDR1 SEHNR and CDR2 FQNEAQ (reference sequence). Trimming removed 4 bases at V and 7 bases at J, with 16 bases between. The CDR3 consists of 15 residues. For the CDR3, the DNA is TGTGCCAGCAGCTCGAGGGGCGCAAAGAGTGAAAAACTGTTTTTT. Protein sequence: CASSSRGAKSEKLFF.

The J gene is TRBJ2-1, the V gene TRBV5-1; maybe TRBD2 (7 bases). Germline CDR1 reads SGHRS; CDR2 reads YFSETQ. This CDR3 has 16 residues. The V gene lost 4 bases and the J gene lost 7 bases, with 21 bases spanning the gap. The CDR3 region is CASSPLPAGGPNEQFF. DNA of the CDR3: TGCGCCAGCAGCCCCCTCCCGGCCGGGGGGCCTAATGAGCAGTTCTTC.

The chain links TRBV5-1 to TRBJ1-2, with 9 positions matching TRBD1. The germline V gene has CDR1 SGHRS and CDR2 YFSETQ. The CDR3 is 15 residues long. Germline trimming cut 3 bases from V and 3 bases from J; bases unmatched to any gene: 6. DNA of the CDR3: TGCGCCAGCAGCTATTCGGGACAGGGTGACTATGGCTACACCTTC. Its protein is CASSYSGQGDYGYTF.

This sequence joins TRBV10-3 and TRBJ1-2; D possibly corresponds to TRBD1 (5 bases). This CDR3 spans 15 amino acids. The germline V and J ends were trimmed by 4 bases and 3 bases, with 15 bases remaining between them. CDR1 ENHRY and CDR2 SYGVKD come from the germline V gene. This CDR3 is CAISVLGREHYGYTF. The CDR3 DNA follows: TGTGCCATCAGTGTGCTGGGCAGGGAACACTATGGCTACACCTTC.

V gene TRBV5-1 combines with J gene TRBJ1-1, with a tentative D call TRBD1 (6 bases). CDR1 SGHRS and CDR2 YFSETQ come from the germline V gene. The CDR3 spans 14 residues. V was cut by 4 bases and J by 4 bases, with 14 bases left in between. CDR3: CASSPTGSGTEAFF. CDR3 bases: TGCGCCAGCAGCCCCACAGGGTCGGGCACTGAAGCTTTCTTT.

The chain's CDR3 is CASTPGQYNSPLHF. The CDR3 DNA is TGTGCCAGCACCCCGGGACAGTACAATTCACCCCTCCACTTT. V gene TRBV25-1 combines with J gene TRBJ1-6, with 7 positions matching TRBD1. Per the germline V gene, CDR1 is MGHDK and CDR2 is SYGVNS. V gave up 7 bases and J gave up 7 bases; unmatched junction bases: 7. The CDR3 is 14 residues long. The full variable domain, in which reference TRBV25-1 and TRBJ1-6 provide the parts outside the CDR3, is EADIYQTPRYLVIGTGKKITLECSQTMGHDKMYWYQQDPGMELHLIHYSYGVNSTEKGDLSSESTVSRIRTEHFPLTLESARPSHTSQYLCASTPGQYNSPLHFGNGTRLTVT.

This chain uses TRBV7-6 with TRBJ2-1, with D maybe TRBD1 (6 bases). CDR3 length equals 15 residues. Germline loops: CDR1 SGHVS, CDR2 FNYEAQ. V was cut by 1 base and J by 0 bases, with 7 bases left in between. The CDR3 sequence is CASSLEQGSYNEQFF. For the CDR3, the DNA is TGTGCCAGCAGCTTAGAACAGGGCTCCTACAATGAGCAGTTCTTC.

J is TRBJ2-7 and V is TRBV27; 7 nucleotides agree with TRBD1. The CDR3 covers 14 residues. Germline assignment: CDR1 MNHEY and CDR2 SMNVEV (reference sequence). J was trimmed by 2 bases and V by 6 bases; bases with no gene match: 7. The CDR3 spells CASSQGDVTYEQYF. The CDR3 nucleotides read TGTGCCAGCAGCCAGGGGGACGTTACCTACGAGCAGTACTTC.

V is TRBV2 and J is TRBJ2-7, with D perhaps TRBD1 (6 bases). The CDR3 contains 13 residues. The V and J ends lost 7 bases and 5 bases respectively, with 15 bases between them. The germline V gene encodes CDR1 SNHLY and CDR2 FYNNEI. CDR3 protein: CASMKDRLDEQYF. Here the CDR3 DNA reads TGTGCCAGCATGAAGGACAGATTGGACGAGCAGTACTTC.